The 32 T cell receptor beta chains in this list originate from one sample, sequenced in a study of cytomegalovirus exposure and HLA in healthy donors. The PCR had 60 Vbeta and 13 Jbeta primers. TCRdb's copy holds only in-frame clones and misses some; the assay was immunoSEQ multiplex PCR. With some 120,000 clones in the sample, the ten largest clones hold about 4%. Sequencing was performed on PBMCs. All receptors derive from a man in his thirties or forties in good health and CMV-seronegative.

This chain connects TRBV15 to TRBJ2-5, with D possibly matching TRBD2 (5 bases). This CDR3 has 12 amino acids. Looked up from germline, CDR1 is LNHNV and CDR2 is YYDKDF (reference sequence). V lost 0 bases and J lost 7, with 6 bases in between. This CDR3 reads CATSRESGTQYF. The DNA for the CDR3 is TGTGCCACCAGCAGAGAGAGCGGGACCCAGTACTTC.

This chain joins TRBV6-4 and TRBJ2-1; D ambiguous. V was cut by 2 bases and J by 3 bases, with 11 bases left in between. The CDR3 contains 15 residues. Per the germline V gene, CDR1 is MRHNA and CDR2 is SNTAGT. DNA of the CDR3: TGTGCCAGCAGTGACAGGTCTAGTCTCTACAATGAGCAGTTCTTC. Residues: CASSDRSSLYNEQFF.

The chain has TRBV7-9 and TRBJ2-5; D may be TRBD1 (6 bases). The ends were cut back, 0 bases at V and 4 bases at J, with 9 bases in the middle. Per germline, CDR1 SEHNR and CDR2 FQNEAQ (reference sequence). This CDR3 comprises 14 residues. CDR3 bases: TGTGCCAGCAGCTTAGCGGCACAGGGAGAGACCCAGTACTTC. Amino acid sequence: CASSLAAQGETQYF. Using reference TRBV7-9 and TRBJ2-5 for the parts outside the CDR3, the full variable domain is DTGVSQNPRHKITKRGQNVTFRCDPISEHNRLYWYRQTLGQGPEFLTYFQNEAQLEKSRLLSDRFSAERPKGSFSTLEIQRTEQGDSAMYLCASSLAAQGETQYFGPGTRLLVL.

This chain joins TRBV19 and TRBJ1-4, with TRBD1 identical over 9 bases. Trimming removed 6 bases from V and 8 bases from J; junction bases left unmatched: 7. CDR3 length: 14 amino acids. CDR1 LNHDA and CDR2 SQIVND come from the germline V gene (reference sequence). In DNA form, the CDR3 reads TGTGCCAGTAGGCAACAGGGGGCGCAGGAAAAACTGTTTTTT. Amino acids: CASRQQGAQEKLFF.

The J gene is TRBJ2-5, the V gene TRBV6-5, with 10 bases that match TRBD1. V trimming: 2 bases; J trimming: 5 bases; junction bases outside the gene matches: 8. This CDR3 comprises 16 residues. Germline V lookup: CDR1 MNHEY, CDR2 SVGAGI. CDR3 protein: CASSYGGQGWRETQYF. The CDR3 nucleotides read TGTGCCAGCAGTTACGGGGGACAGGGGTGGAGGGAGACCCAGTACTTC.

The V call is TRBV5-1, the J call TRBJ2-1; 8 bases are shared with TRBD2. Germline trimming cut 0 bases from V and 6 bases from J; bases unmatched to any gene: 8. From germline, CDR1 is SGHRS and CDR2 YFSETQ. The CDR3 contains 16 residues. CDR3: CASSLVAAGLGNEQFF. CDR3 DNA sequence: TGCGCCAGCAGCTTGGTGGCCGCGGGACTAGGCAATGAGCAGTTCTTC. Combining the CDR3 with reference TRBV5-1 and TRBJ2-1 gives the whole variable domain KAGVTQTPRYLIKTRGQQVTLSCSPISGHRSVSWYQQTPGQGLQFLFEYFSETQRNKGNFPGRFSGRQFSNSRSEMNVSTLELGDSALYLCASSLVAAGLGNEQFFGPGTRLTVL.

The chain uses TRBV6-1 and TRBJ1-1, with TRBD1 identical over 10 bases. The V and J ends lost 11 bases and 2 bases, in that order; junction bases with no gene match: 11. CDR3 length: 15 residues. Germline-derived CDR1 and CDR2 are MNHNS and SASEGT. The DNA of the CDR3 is TGTGCCGGACGACAGGGGGCATTGAGTAACACTGAAGCTTTCTTT. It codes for CAGRQGALSNTEAFF.

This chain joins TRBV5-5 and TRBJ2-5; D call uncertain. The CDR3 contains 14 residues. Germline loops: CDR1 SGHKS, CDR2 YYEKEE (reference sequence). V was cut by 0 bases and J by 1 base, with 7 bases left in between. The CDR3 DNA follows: TGTGCCAGCAGCTTGGGGCAGGTCCAAGAGACCCAGTACTTC. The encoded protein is CASSLGQVQETQYF.

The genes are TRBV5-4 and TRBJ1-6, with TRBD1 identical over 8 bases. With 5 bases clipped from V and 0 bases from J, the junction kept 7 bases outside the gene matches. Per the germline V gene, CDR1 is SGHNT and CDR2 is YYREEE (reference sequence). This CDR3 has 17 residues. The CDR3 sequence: CASRQGQVNSYNSPLHF. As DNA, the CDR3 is TGTGCCAGCAGACAGGGACAGGTTAACTCCTATAATTCACCCCTCCACTTT.

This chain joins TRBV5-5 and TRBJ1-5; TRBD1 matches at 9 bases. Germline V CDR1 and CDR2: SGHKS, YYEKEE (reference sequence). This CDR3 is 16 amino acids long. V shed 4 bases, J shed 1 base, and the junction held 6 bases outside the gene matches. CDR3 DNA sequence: TGTGCCAGCAGCCAACCCACAGGGGGCAGCAATCAGCCCCAGCATTTT. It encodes CASSQPTGGSNQPQHF.

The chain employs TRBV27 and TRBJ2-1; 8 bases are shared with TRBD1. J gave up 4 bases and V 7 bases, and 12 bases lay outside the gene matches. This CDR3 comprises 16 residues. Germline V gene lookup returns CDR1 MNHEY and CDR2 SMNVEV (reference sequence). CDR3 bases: TGTGCCAGCATCCATTCCGGGACAGGCCAGTACAATGAGCAGTTCTTC. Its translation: CASIHSGTGQYNEQFF.

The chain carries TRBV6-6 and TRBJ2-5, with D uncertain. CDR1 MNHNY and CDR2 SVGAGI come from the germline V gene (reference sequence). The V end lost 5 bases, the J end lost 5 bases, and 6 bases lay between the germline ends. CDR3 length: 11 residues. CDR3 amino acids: CASSPGETQYF. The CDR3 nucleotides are TGTGCCAGCAGTCCCGGTGAGACCCAGTACTTC.

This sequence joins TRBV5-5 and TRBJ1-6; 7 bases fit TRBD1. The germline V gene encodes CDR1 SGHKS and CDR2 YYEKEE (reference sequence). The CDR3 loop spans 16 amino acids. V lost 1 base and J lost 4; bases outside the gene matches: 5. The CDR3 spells CASSLNRGIYNSPLHF. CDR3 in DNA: TGTGCCAGCAGCTTGAACAGGGGCATTTATAATTCACCCCTCCACTTT.

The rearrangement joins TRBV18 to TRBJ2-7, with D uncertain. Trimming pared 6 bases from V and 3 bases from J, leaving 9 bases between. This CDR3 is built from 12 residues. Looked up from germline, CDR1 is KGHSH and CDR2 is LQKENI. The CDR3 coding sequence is TGTGCCAGCTCGGGCGACATCTACGAGCAGTACTTC. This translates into CASSGDIYEQYF.

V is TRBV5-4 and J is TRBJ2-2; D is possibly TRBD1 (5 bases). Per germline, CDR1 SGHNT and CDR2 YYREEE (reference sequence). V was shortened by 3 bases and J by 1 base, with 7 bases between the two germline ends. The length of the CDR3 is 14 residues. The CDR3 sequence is CASSSTGNTGELFF. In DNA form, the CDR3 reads TGTGCCAGCAGCTCCACAGGGAACACCGGGGAGCTGTTTTTT.

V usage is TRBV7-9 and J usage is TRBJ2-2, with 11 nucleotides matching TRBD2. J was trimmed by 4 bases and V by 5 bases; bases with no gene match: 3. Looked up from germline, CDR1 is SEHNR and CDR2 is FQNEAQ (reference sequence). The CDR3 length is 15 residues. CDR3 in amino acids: CASSTGLAGTGELFF. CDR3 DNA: TGTGCCAGCAGCACCGGACTAGCGGGCACCGGGGAGCTGTTTTTT.

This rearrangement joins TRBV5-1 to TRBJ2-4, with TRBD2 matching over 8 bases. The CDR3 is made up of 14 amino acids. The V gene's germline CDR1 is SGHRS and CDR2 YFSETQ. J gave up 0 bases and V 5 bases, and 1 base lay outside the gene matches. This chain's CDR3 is CASRAGGAKNIQYF. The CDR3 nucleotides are TGCGCCAGCAGGGCGGGGGGAGCCAAAAACATTCAGTACTTC.

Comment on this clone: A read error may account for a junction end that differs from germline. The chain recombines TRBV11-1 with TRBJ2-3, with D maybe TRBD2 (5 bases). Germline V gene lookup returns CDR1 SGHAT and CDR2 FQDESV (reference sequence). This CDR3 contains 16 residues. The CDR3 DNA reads TGTGCCGGCAGCTCCCCCGAGGGCAGACGCACAGATACGCAGTATTTT. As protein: CAGSSPEGRRTDTQYF.

In nucleotides, the CDR3 is TGTGCCAGTAGAGGGGGGACAGGGAACACTGAAGCTTTCTTT. This gives the protein CASRGGTGNTEAFF. The chain uses TRBV19 and TRBJ1-1; 8 nucleotides align to TRBD1. The CDR3 sequence is 14 residues long. Looked up from germline, CDR1 is LNHDA and CDR2 is SQIVND (reference sequence). V lost 6 bases, J lost 1 base, and 4 bases stayed unmatched. The complete variable domain, with remaining parts taken from reference TRBV19 and TRBJ1-1, reads DGGITQSPKYLFRKEGQNVTLSCEQNLNHDAMYWYRQDPGQGLRLIYYSQIVNDFQKGDIAEGYSVSREKKESFPLTVTSAQKNPTAFYLCASRGGTGNTEAFFGQGTRLTVV.

This CDR3 reads CASGKEGGTDTQYF. The CDR3 region has the DNA TGCGCCAGCGGCAAGGAGGGAGGCACAGATACGCAGTATTTT. The V gene is TRBV5-1, the J gene TRBJ2-3; weak D call: TRBD2 (6 bases). CDR1 is SGHRS, CDR2 YFSETQ, per germline. The CDR3 runs to 14 residues. Between the trimmed V and J ends, which lost 7 bases and 1 base, there was a span of 13 bases.

The DNA of the CDR3 is TGCAGTGCTAACCGGGGGGCGCAGTATTTT. This sequence encodes CSANRGAQYF. The chain has TRBV20-1 and TRBJ2-3, with 7 bases that match TRBD2. Unmatched junction bases numbered 2, after V lost 4 bases and J lost 10 bases. Per the germline V gene, CDR1 is DFQATT and CDR2 is SNEGSKA (reference sequence). The CDR3 spans 10 residues.

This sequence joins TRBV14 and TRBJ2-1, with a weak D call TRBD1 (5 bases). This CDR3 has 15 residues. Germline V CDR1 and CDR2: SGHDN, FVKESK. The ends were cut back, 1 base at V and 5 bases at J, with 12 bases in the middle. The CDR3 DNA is TGTGCCAGCAGCCAAGTCCGGAACAGGCACAATGAGCAGTTCTTC. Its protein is CASSQVRNRHNEQFF.

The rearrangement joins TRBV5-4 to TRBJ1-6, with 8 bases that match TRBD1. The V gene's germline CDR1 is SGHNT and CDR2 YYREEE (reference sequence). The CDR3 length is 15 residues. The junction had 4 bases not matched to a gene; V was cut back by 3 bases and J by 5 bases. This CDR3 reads CASSSRTGNNSPLHF. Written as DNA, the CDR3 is TGTGCCAGCAGCTCCAGGACAGGGAATAATTCACCCCTCCACTTT.

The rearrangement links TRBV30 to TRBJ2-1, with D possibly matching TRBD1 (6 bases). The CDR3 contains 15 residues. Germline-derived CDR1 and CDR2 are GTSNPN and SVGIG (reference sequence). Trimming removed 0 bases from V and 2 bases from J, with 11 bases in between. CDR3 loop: CAWSVGQPAYNEQFF. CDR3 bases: TGTGCCTGGAGTGTTGGACAGCCCGCCTACAATGAGCAGTTCTTC.

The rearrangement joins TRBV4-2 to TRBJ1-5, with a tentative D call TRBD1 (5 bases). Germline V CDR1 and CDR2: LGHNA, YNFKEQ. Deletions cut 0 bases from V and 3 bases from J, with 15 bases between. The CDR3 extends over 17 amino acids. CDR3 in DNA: TGTGCCAGCAGCCAAGACGTCAGGACACTCTACAATCAGCCCCAGCATTTT. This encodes CASSQDVRTLYNQPQHF.

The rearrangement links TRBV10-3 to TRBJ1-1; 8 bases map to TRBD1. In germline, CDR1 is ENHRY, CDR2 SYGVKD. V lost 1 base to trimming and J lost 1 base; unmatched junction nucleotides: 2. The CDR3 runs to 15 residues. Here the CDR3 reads CAISEYGTGNTEAFF. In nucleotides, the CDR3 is TGTGCCATCAGTGAGTACGGGACAGGGAACACTGAAGCTTTCTTT.

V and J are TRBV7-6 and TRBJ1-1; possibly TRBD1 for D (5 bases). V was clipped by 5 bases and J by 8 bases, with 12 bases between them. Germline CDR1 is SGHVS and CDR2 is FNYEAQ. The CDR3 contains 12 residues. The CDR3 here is CASSPGNREAFF. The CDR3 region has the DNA TGTGCCAGCAGCCCAGGGAATAGGGAAGCTTTCTTT.

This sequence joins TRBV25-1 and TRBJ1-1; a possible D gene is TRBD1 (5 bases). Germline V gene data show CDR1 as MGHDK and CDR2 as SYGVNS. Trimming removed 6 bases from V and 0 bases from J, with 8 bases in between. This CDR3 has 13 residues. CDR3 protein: CASRRTMNTEAFF. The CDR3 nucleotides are TGTGCCAGCAGGAGGACAATGAACACTGAAGCTTTCTTT.

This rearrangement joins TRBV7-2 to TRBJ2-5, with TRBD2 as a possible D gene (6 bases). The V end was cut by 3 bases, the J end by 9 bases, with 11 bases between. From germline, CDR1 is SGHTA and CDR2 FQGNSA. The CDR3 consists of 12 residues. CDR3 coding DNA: TGTGCCAGCAGCTTCCAGACGGGGGCCCAGTACTTC. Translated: CASSFQTGAQYF.

CDR3 loop: CASSFGPFTPGTALAGGANVLTF. The CDR3 coding sequence is TGTGCCAGCAGTTTCGGACCCTTTACACCCGGGACAGCTCTCGCTGGGGGGGCCAACGTCCTGACTTTC. The J gene is TRBJ2-6, the V gene TRBV27; 7 bases agree with TRBD1. The V and J ends lost 3 bases and 4 bases, in that order; junction bases with no gene match: 27. This CDR3 spans 23 amino acids. Germline V gene lookup returns CDR1 MNHEY and CDR2 SMNVEV (reference sequence).

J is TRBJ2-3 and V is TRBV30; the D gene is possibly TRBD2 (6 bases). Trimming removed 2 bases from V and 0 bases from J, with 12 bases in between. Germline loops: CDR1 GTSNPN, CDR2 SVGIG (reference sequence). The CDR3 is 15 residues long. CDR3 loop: CAWSRGFVSTDTQYF. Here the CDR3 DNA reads TGTGCCTGGAGTCGGGGGTTTGTTAGCACAGATACGCAGTATTTT.

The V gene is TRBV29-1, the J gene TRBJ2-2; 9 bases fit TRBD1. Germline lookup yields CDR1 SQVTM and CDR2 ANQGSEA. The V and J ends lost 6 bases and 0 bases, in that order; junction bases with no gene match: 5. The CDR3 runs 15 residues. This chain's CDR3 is CSVGTGYANTGELFF. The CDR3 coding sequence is TGCAGCGTCGGGACAGGGTATGCGAACACCGGGGAGCTGTTTTTT.